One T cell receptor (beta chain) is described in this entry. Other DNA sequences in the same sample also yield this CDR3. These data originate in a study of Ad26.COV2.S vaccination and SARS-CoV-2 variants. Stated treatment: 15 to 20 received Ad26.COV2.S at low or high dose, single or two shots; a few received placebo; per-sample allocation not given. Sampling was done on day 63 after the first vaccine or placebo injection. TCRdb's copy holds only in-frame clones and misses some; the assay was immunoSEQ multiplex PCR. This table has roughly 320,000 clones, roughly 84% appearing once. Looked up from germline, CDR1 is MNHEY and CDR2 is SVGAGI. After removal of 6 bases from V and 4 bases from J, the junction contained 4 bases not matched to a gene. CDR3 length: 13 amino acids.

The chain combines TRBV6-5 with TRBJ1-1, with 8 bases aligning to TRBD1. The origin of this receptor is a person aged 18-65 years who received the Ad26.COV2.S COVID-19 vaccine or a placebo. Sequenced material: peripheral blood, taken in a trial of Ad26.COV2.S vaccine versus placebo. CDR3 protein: CASSPGGGTEAFF. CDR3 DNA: TGTGCCAGCAGCCCAGGGGGCGGCACTGAAGCTTTCTTT.